The entry that follows covers one T cell receptor (beta chain) sequence. The target antigen is unknown. The data are from a study of long-term antiretroviral therapy in people with HIV. Study as a whole: The 2015 immediate-ART recommendation came about a decade after the earliest samples.

J gave up 2 bases and V 5 bases, and 9 bases lay outside the gene matches. The CDR3 extends over 15 amino acids. Germline CDR1 and CDR2: SGHVS and FQNEAQ. Study-level points and caveats: ART adherence, viral resistance and therapy changes were undocumented. In samples taken after ART, diversity increased but remained below transplant donor control levels.

The immunoSEQ assay was v3.0, run at survey level. Libraries were prepared by immunoSEQ multiplex PCR; TCRdb keeps only in-frame clonotypes and omits some of them. Of some 28,000 clones in the sample, about 85% are singletons; the top ten hold 7% to 9%. The TCR originated in a man in his forties or fifties with HIV. The sample was unsorted PBMCs, taken 3 years after starting antiretroviral therapy. This chain uses TRBV7-8 with TRBJ2-7, with 7 bases that match TRBD2. CDR3 bases: TGTGCCAGCAGCGACAGACGGGCGGGAGCCTACGAGCAGTACTTC. This encodes CASSDRRAGAYEQYF.